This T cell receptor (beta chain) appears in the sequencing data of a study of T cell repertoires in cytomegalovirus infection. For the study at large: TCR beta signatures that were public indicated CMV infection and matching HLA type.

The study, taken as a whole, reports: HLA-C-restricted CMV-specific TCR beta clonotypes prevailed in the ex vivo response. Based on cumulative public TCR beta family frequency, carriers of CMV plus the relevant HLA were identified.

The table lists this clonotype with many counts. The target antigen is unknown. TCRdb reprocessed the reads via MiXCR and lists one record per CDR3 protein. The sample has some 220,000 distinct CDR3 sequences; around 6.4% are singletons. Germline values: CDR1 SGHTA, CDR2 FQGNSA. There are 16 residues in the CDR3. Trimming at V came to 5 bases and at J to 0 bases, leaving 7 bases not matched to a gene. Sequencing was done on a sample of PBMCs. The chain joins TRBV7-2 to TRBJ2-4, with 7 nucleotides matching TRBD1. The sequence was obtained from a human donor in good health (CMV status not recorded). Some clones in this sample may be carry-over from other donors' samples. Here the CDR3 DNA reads TGTGCCAGCAGCCCAGACAGGGCATTAGCCAAAAACATTCAGTACTTC. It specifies CASSPDRALAKNIQYF.